Listed below are T cell receptor beta chains from one sample, sequenced in a study of T cell changes during pregnancy in multiple sclerosis. Libraries were prepared by immunoSEQ multiplex PCR; TCRdb keeps only in-frame clonotypes and omits some of them. This sample has tens of thousands of clones, with about 92% found just once. The input for sequencing was peripheral blood, taken in the second trimester of pregnancy. These receptors were obtained from a female donor in good health, enrolled as a control in a pregnancy study. CDR3s include the opening cysteine and the closing phenylalanine or tryptophan. Fields, in order: J gene, V gene, clone size, D gene, CDR3 DNA, CDR3 protein. D genes are given only for firm matches. The size of a clone is reported for some rows only, either as once, few or many, or as a class for expanded clones.

>TRBJ2-3|TRBV7-9|-|-
TGTGCCAGCAGCTTAGAAGGGGGTCGGACAGATACGCAGTATTTT
CASSLEGGRTDTQYF
>TRBJ1-4|TRBV5-5|-|TRBD1
TGTGCCAGCATTCCTGAGGGGGCCGATAATGAAAAACTGTTTTTT
CASIPEGADNEKLFF
>TRBJ2-7|TRBV28|-|-
TGTGCCAGCAGTGGTACTCGTTACGAGCAGTACTTC
CASSGTRYEQYF
>TRBJ1-5|TRBV10-2|-|-
TGCGCCAGCAGGGACAGCCACAATCAGCCCCAGCATTTT
CASRDSHNQPQHF
>TRBJ2-1|TRBV30|-|TRBD1
TGTGCCTGGGGGGACAGGGTTCAAAATGAGCAGTTCTTC
CAWGDRVQNEQFF
>TRBJ2-5|TRBV5-6|-|-
TGTGCCAGCAGCTTTACCCCGGGACATTTGGAGACCCAGTACTTC
CASSFTPGHLETQYF
>TRBJ2-5|TRBV5-4|-|-
TGTGCCAGCAGCTTGGCACCTCAGTCCGAGACCCAGTACTTC
CASSLAPQSETQYF
>TRBJ2-7|TRBV29-1|-|TRBD2
TGCAGCGGCGGGGGGGCAGGGTACGAGCAGTACTTC
CSGGGAGYEQYF
>TRBJ1-3|TRBV28|once|TRBD1
TGTGCCAGCTTTGGACAGGCGCTCTCTGGAAACACCATATATTTT
CASFGQALSGNTIYF
>TRBJ2-2|TRBV7-9|-|-
TGTGCCAGCAGCTTGTCGACACAACGCCTCGGGGAGCTGTTTTTT
CASSLSTQRLGELFF
>TRBJ2-7|TRBV4-1|-|-
TGCGCCAGCAGCCGTACCCACGGGGAGGCGCAGTACTTC
CASSRTHGEAQYF
>TRBJ2-2|TRBV6-1|-|-
TGTGCCAGCAGTGAAGCAGGAGGGGCCGGGGAGCTGTTTTTT
CASSEAGGAGELFF
>TRBJ2-7|TRBV15|-|TRBD2
TGTGCCACCAGCGTGACTAGCGGGGGTCCCTCCTACGAGCAGTACTTC
CATSVTSGGPSYEQYF
>TRBJ2-5|TRBV5-4|-|TRBD2
TGTGCCAGCGGTCTACTGGCTAGCGGGGCAAATTGGGAGACCCAGTACTTC
CASGLLASGANWETQYF
>TRBJ1-1|TRBV29-1|few|-
TGCAGCGTTGAAAAGAAAAGCCGCACTGAAGCTTTCTTT
CSVEKKSRTEAFF
>TRBJ2-1|TRBV7-3|-|-
TGTGCCAGCAGCCTAGTGGATAGCTCCTACAATGAGCAGTTCTTC
CASSLVDSSYNEQFF
>TRBJ1-4|TRBV29-1|once|TRBD1
TGCAGCGTTGGGGACAGGGGGCATGAAAAACTGTTTTTT
CSVGDRGHEKLFF
>TRBJ2-7|TRBV7-2|-|-
TGTGCCAGCAGCTCTCGAGACTGGTACGAGCAGTACTTC
CASSSRDWYEQYF
>TRBJ2-1|TRBV15|-|-
TGTGCCACCAGCAGAGGTAGCGCCTCCTACAATGAGCAGTTCTTC
CATSRGSASYNEQFF
>TRBJ1-6|TRBV7-2|-|-
TGTGCCAGCAGCTTGGGAGGGGCTGTCTATAATTCACCCCTCCACTTT
CASSLGGAVYNSPLHF
>TRBJ1-1|TRBV5-1|-|TRBD1
TGCGCCAGCAGCTTGGGCCCGAGGGGACAGGGGGCCCAGCGAGCTTTCTTT
CASSLGPRGQGAQRAFF
>TRBJ2-7|TRBV6-6|-|TRBD1
TGTGCCAGCAGCACGGGACAGCTCTACGAGCAGTACTTC
CASSTGQLYEQYF
>TRBJ2-6|TRBV7-9|-|-
TGTGCCAGCAGCTTAGGACATAACTCTGGGGCCAACGTCCTGACTTTC
CASSLGHNSGANVLTF
>TRBJ2-1|TRBV7-9|-|-
TGTGCCAGCAGCTACGGGACATGGAACAATGAGCAGTTCTTC
CASSYGTWNNEQFF
>TRBJ2-1|TRBV27|-|TRBD2
TGTGCCAGCAGTCCAGGACTAGCGGGAGTCAAAGAGCAGTTCTTC
CASSPGLAGVKEQFF
>TRBJ2-7|TRBV5-6|-|-
TGTGCCAGCAGCTTTGGGGACAGGACTAGAGGATACGAGCAGTACTTC
CASSFGDRTRGYEQYF
>TRBJ1-2|TRBV19|-|-
TGTGCCAGTAGTATACCTCGCTATGATAACTATGGCTACACCTTC
CASSIPRYDNYGYTF
>TRBJ2-1|TRBV19|-|TRBD2
TGTGCCAGTACGGATTCTCCTCGCGGGAGAGGGGATGAGCAGTTCTTC
CASTDSPRGRGDEQFF
>TRBJ1-2|TRBV19|once|-
TGTGCCAGTAGGTTATTAGAAGGAGGGAACTATGGCTACACCTTC
CASRLLEGGNYGYTF
>TRBJ1-1|TRBV27|once|-
TGTGCCAGCAGATTGGAAGGGGTGCCTCGGGCTGAAGCTTTCTTT
CASRLEGVPRAEAFF
>TRBJ2-5|TRBV6-1|-|-
TGTGCCAGCATACGTGGGGGCGTCGTGGAGACCCAGTACTTC
CASIRGGVVETQYF
>TRBJ2-1|TRBV4-1|-|-
TGCGCCAGCAGCCACCTATACAATGAGCAGTTCTTC
CASSHLYNEQFF
>TRBJ1-4|TRBV10-2|-|TRBD1
TGCGCCAGCAGTGAAGAGACAGGGGGCCTAGGACTGTTTTTT
CASSEETGGLGLFF
>TRBJ2-7|TRBV14|-|-
TGTGCCAGCAGCCCAGCAGGGGGGACGCCGAGCGAGCAGTACTTC
CASSPAGGTPSEQYF
>TRBJ2-1|TRBV15|few|TRBD1
TGTGCCACCAGCAGAGTTGGGACAGGGGTCTACAATGAGCAGTTCTTC
CATSRVGTGVYNEQFF
>TRBJ1-6|TRBV6-9|-|-
TGTGCCAGCATCACAGGTCCCTCAAATTCACCCCTCCACTTT
CASITGPSNSPLHF
>TRBJ2-7|TRBV6-5|-|TRBD1
TGTGCCAGCAGTTACGGGACAGGGACCTACGAGCAGTACTTC
CASSYGTGTYEQYF
>TRBJ1-3|TRBV21-1|-|-
TGTGCCAGCAGCAAAGTTCGGGAGCCGAGCTCTGGAAACACCATATATTTT
CASSKVREPSSGNTIYF
>TRBJ2-7|TRBV7-2|-|TRBD2
TGTGCCAGCAGCTATCCGGGAGGGCCTGGGGAGCAGTACTTC
CASSYPGGPGEQYF
>TRBJ2-7|TRBV7-2|-|-
TGTGCCAGCAGCCCCCACGGCCGGGGGGCAACCTACGAGCAGTACTTC
CASSPHGRGATYEQYF
>TRBJ2-7|TRBV15|-|-
TGTGCCACCAGCAGAGTCCAGGGATTGGACTACGAGCAGTACTTC
CATSRVQGLDYEQYF
>TRBJ2-7|TRBV7-9|once|TRBD2
TGTGCCAGCGGTCTCGAGCGGGGGACCTACGAGCAGTACTTC
CASGLERGTYEQYF
>TRBJ1-6|TRBV27|-|-
TGTGCCAGCAGCTTGATGCCGGATTCACCCCTCCACTTT
CASSLMPDSPLHF
>TRBJ2-7|TRBV2|once|TRBD1
TGTGCCAGCAGCGAACCACAGGGGGTCTGGTCCTACGAGCAGTACTTC
CASSEPQGVWSYEQYF
>TRBJ2-7|TRBV11-2|-|TRBD1
TGTGCCAGCAGCTTAGGGACAGGGGGAACATCCTCCTACGAGCAGTACTTC
CASSLGTGGTSSYEQYF
>TRBJ2-5|TRBV5-1|-|-
TGCGCCAGCAGCCCGACGGGACTCCAAGAGACCCAGTACTTC
CASSPTGLQETQYF
>TRBJ1-1|TRBV11-2|-|-
TGTGCCAGCAGCCCGAGATGGACTGAAGCTTTCTTT
CASSPRWTEAFF
>TRBJ2-1|TRBV2|-|TRBD2
TGTGCCAGCAGTGAAGACATAGCGGGGGGATTCAATGAGCAGTTCTTC
CASSEDIAGGFNEQFF
>TRBJ2-7|TRBV7-8|-|-
TGTGCCAGCACAATGGGCCCCAACGAGCAGTACTTC
CASTMGPNEQYF
>TRBJ1-4|TRBV5-1|-|-
TGCGCCAGCAGTTCGGACTCGCATAATGAAAAACTGTTTTTT
CASSSDSHNEKLFF
>TRBJ2-5|TRBV11-3|-|-
TGTGCCAGCAGTCTCAGGGGACCGCCGAGCTTCCAAGAGACCCAGTACTTC
CASSLRGPPSFQETQYF
>TRBJ2-3|TRBV5-1|-|TRBD1
TGCGCCAGCAGCTCAGGGGGCATGGGGGGCGGTGATACGCAGTATTTT
CASSSGGMGGGDTQYF
>TRBJ2-7|TRBV28|-|-
TGTGCCAGCGAGTCGAGAAACTCCTACGAGCAGTACTTC
CASESRNSYEQYF
>TRBJ1-5|TRBV2|-|-
TGTGCCAGCGGACTGCTCGGGGGCAATCAGCCCCAGCATTTT
CASGLLGGNQPQHF
>TRBJ1-1|TRBV6-5|-|-
TGTGCCAGCAGTTACTCGAGGGTGAACACTGAAGCTTTCTTT
CASSYSRVNTEAFF